Listed here are 12 T cell receptor beta chains from one sample, sequenced in a study of blood T cells in healthy people across ages. Primers used in a second PCR of roughly 7 to 12 cycles were a sample-barcoded 5' primer and a J-beta primer mix. Each CDR3 protein gets one entry after TCRdb re-called the 5' RACE reads with MiXCR. The table has hundreds of thousands of distinct CDR3 sequences, about 43% seen once; the top ten hold 25% to 30%. The source material was blood. The source is an older man in good health.

This clonotype was recorded a few times. The V gene is TRBV6-1, the J gene TRBJ1-4; D perhaps matches TRBD1 (6 bases). Germline-derived CDR1 and CDR2 are MNHNS and SASEGT. The ends were cut back, 2 bases at V and 10 bases at J, with 14 bases in the middle. The CDR3 runs to 14 residues. The CDR3 DNA reads as TGTGCCAGCAGTGAATTACAGGGCCAAAGAAAACTGTTTTTT. This codes for CASSELQGQRKLFF.

The chain carries TRBV7-2 and TRBJ2-3, with 9 positions matching TRBD2. With 1 base clipped from V and 4 bases from J, the junction kept 6 bases outside the gene matches. This CDR3 is 16 amino acids long. Looked up from germline, CDR1 is SGHTA and CDR2 is FQGNSA. Here the CDR3 reads CASSLVGSGGADTQYF. CDR3 DNA: TGTGCCAGCAGCTTAGTTGGTAGCGGGGGCGCAGATACGCAGTATTTT.

V usage is TRBV20-1 and J usage is TRBJ2-4, with 9 positions matching TRBD1. The DNA end lines up better with TRBJ2-7; the J call may be wrong. The germline CDR1 and CDR2 sequences are DFQATT and SNEGSKA (reference sequence). The CDR3 runs to 14 residues. CDR3 amino acids: CSASWDRDTYEQYF. CDR3 coding DNA: TGCAGTGCTAGTTGGGACAGGGACACCTACGAGCAGTACTTC.

The chain uses TRBV11-3 and TRBJ2-1; 9 bases map to TRBD2. The J call may be in error: the DNA end matches TRBJ2-7 better. The germline CDR1 and CDR2 sequences are SGHNT and YENEEA. This CDR3 is built from 17 residues. CDR3 residues: CASGARGGRVAYNEQYF. The CDR3 region has the DNA TGTGCCAGCGGCGCTCGGGGCGGGAGGGTTGCCTACAATGAGCAGTACTTC.

The genes are TRBV5-1 and TRBJ2-4; D is unresolved. Germline lookup yields CDR1 SGHRS and CDR2 YFSETQ. With 3 bases removed from V and 0 bases from J, the gap between germline ends came to 4 bases. This CDR3 contains 13 residues. DNA for the CDR3: TGCGCCAGCAGCTCTCAAGCCAAAAACATTCAGTACTTC. Protein: CASSSQAKNIQYF.

The chain uses TRBV10-3 and TRBJ2-1, with 7 bases lining up with TRBD2. With the DNA end fitting TRBJ2-7 better, the J assignment may be wrong. The germline CDR1 and CDR2 sequences are ENHRY and SYGVKD. This CDR3 comprises 18 residues. CDR3 coding DNA: TGTGCCATCTCGAGTCCCATCACAAGCGGGGAGTCCTACAATGAGCAGTACTTC. Protein: CAISSPITSGESYNEQYF.

The chain joins TRBV28 to TRBJ2-2; D unresolved. The CDR3 is 13 amino acids. The germline gives CDR1 MDHEN, CDR2 SYDVKM. Trimming left V 10 bases short and J 0 bases short, with 9 bases between. CDR3 sequence: CANQHPNTGELFF. CDR3 nucleotides: TGTGCCAACCAACACCCGAACACCGGGGAGCTGTTTTTT.

The chain employs TRBV19 and TRBJ1-5; perhaps TRBD1 as D (5 bases). The CDR3 extends over 15 amino acids. The germline V gene has CDR1 LNHDA and CDR2 SQIVND (reference sequence). Trimming shortened V by 3 bases and J by 5 bases, and 14 bases separated the two germline ends. The CDR3 region has the DNA TGTGCCAGTAGTATCAAGGGGCTTGACCATCAGCCCCAGCATTTT. Encoded protein: CASSIKGLDHQPQHF.

This clonotype was picked up a small number of times. The chain has TRBV20-1 and TRBJ2-4, with 13 bases fitting TRBD2. The J call is in doubt because the DNA end fits TRBJ2-7 better. The CDR3 has 14 amino acids. CDR1 and CDR2 from the germline V gene are DFQATT and SNEGSKA (reference sequence). The CDR3 DNA is TGCAGTGCTAAGGGACTAGCGGGATCCAACGAGCAGTACTTC. Amino acids: CSAKGLAGSNEQYF.

This clonotype was counted between two and nine times. The J gene is TRBJ2-1, the V gene TRBV7-2; D unresolved. There are 14 residues in the CDR3. Trimming removed 7 bases from V and 0 bases from J, with 10 bases in between. Germline assignment: CDR1 SGHTA and CDR2 FQGNSA. The CDR3 is CASTGGSSYNEQFF. DNA of the CDR3: TGTGCCAGCACGGGCGGAAGCTCCTACAATGAGCAGTTCTTC.

The chain links TRBV6-2 or TRBV6-3 to TRBJ2-5; TRBD2 aligns across 9 bases. After removal of 3 bases from V and 6 bases from J, the junction contained 8 bases not matched to a gene. Germline V gives CDR1 MNHEY, CDR2 SVGEGT. This CDR3 contains 15 residues. The CDR3 nucleotides are TGTGCCAGCAGTTATGGGAGCGGGAGGTTACAGACCCAGTACTTC. This translates into CASSYGSGRLQTQYF.

This clonotype came up a few times. The rearrangement uses TRBV11-2 and TRBJ2-1; 10 bases line up with TRBD1. V shed 4 bases and J 6 bases; nucleotides not matched to a gene: 6. Germline V gene sequence: CDR1 SGHAT, CDR2 FQNNGV. There are 15 residues in the CDR3. The CDR3 protein is CASSSVRTGGNEQFF. In nucleotides, the CDR3 is TGTGCCAGCAGCTCAGTTAGGACAGGGGGCAATGAGCAGTTCTTC.